What follows are 21 T cell receptor beta chains derived from one specimen sequenced in a study of shared clonotypes between healthy human individuals. Profiling relied on immunoSEQ multiplex PCR, and the TCRdb table lists in-frame clones only, not all of them. The table lists about 1.1 million clones, approximately 80% of them singletons. Sequencing was carried out using memory CD4+ T cells from PBMCs. As for subset: CD45RA-negative fraction. These receptors came from a man younger than 35 in good health. Some clones in this sample may be carry-over from other donors' samples.

This clone has just a few counts. CDR3 coding DNA: TGCAGCGTTGCCGGCCACTCCCTCGGGGAGACCCAGTACTTC. Its translation: CSVAGHSLGETQYF. The chain has TRBV29-1 and TRBJ2-5, with D hard to call. V gave up 4 bases and J gave up 5 bases, with 17 bases separating them. The CDR3 contains 14 residues. The germline CDR1 and CDR2 sequences are SQVTM and ANQGSEA.

The chain recombines TRBV11-1 with TRBJ2-1, with TRBD1 matching 9 bases. CDR1 is SGHAT, CDR2 FQDESV, per germline (reference sequence). The V and J ends lost 4 bases and 13 bases, in that order; junction bases with no gene match: 5. The length of the CDR3 is 12 residues. DNA of the CDR3: TGTGCCAGCAGCTCCCTGGGACAGGGACAGTTCTTC. Translating gives CASSSLGQGQFF. Using reference TRBV11-1 and TRBJ2-1 for the parts outside the CDR3, the full variable domain is EAEVAQSPRYKITEKSQAVAFWCDPISGHATLYWYRQILGQGPELLVQFQDESVVDDSQLPKDRFSAERLKGVDSTLKIQPAELGDSAMYLCASSSLGQGQFFGPGTRLTVL.

This chain joins TRBV6-1 and TRBJ2-3; tentatively, D is TRBD2 (5 bases). Trimming took off 3 bases at V and 1 base at J, with 8 bases between the two ends. From germline, CDR1 is MNHNS and CDR2 SASEGT. This CDR3 has 14 amino acids. The CDR3 DNA reads TGTGCCAGCAGTGAGAGTAGCGGCACAGATACGCAGTATTTT. The encoded protein is CASSESSGTDTQYF.

This chain connects TRBV2 to TRBJ2-7; TRBD1 agrees at 12 bases. Trimming at V came to 4 bases and at J to 6 bases, leaving 4 bases not matched to a gene. This CDR3 is 14 amino acids long. Germline assignment: CDR1 SNHLY and CDR2 FYNNEI. CDR3 sequence (DNA): TGTGCCAGCAGTGGGGACAGGGGGCGTAGCGAGCAGTACTTC. This codes for CASSGDRGRSEQYF.

The chain couples TRBV5-4 to TRBJ2-1; 16 bases match TRBD2. Germline V lookup: CDR1 SGHNT, CDR2 YYREEE (reference sequence). V was pared by 3 bases and J by 7 bases, with 7 bases of the junction left unmatched. The CDR3 sequence is 17 residues long. CDR3 in DNA: TGTGCCAGCAGCTCGGGACTAGCGGGAGGGAGGGGTAATGAGCAGTTCTTC. Its protein product is CASSSGLAGGRGNEQFF.

This chain uses TRBV28 with TRBJ1-4, with a possible D match to TRBD1 (5 bases). Looked up from germline, CDR1 is MDHEN and CDR2 is SYDVKM. CDR3 length: 15 amino acids. V was shortened by 7 bases and J by 0 bases, with 12 bases between the two germline ends. CDR3 region: CASTAGTATNEKLFF. CDR3 DNA sequence: TGTGCCAGCACCGCGGGGACTGCAACTAATGAAAAACTGTTTTTT.

The V and J genes are TRBV9 and TRBJ2-5, with 7 bases lining up with TRBD1. The CDR3 extends over 17 amino acids. Trimming at V came to 0 bases and at J to 1 base, leaving 9 bases not matched to a gene. Germline V gene sequence: CDR1 SGDLS, CDR2 YYNGEE. As DNA, the CDR3 is TGTGCCAGCAGCGTAGGACAGACAGGGACCCCCCAAGAGACCCAGTACTTC. It specifies CASSVGQTGTPQETQYF.

The chain has TRBV5-1 and TRBJ1-1, with D possibly being TRBD1 (5 bases). Germline CDR1 reads SGHRS; CDR2 reads YFSETQ. Trimming shortened V by 4 bases and J by 2 bases, and 15 bases separated the two germline ends. The CDR3 spans 15 residues. CDR3 DNA sequence: TGCGCCAGCAGCCCCGGCGGGGGGGACAACACTGAAGCTTTCTTT. As protein: CASSPGGGDNTEAFF.

This clone has only a few counts. The chain employs TRBV9 and TRBJ2-3, with unresolved D. Germline loops: CDR1 SGDLS, CDR2 YYNGEE. With 0 bases removed from V and 5 bases from J, the gap between germline ends came to 4 bases. CDR3 length: 12 amino acids. This CDR3 reads CASSVGVDTQYF. Here the CDR3 DNA reads TGTGCCAGCAGCGTAGGGGTAGATACGCAGTATTTT.

This clone was recorded only once. CDR3 loop: CATKQGTGSETQYF. DNA of the CDR3: TGTGCCACCAAACAGGGTACCGGGTCAGAGACCCAGTACTTC. The V call is TRBV15, the J call TRBJ2-5, with a weak D call TRBD1 (6 bases). V was clipped by 7 bases and J by 4 bases, with 16 bases between them. The CDR3 extends over 14 amino acids. Germline V gives CDR1 LNHNV, CDR2 YYDKDF (reference sequence).

This sequence joins TRBV28 and TRBJ1-2; no clear D gene. The germline V gene encodes CDR1 MDHEN and CDR2 SYDVKM. The germline V and J ends were trimmed by 4 bases and 8 bases, with 8 bases remaining between them. This CDR3 spans 11 amino acids. DNA for the CDR3: TGTGCCAGCAGTTCCCAGGCAGGCTACACCTTC. It codes for CASSSQAGYTF.

Only one count was recorded for this clone. The chain joins TRBV30 to TRBJ1-4, with 9 bases aligning to TRBD1. CDR3 length equals 15 residues. The J segment lost 7 bases and the V segment lost 3 bases, leaving 9 bases of the junction unmatched. Per germline, CDR1 GTSNPN and CDR2 SVGIG (reference sequence). The CDR3 loop reads CAWRGGTGIGEKLFF. CDR3 DNA: TGTGCCTGGAGGGGAGGGACAGGGATTGGTGAAAAACTGTTTTTT.

This clone was seen only a few times. The chain combines TRBV2 with TRBJ2-1; D not certain. The germline V gene encodes CDR1 SNHLY and CDR2 FYNNEI. The V end lost 2 bases, the J end lost 5 bases, and 13 bases lay between the germline ends. CDR3 length: 15 amino acids. CDR3 sequence reads: CASSEIRVSNNEQFF. The DNA for the CDR3 is TGTGCCAGCAGTGAAATTAGGGTTAGTAACAATGAGCAGTTCTTC.

The chain has TRBV7-9 and TRBJ2-1; D is ambiguous. The germline V gene has CDR1 SEHNR and CDR2 FQNEAQ (reference sequence). CDR3 length: 12 amino acids. With 5 bases removed from V and 7 bases from J, the gap between germline ends came to 9 bases. CDR3 in DNA: TGTGCCAGCAGCCGACCTAGGAATGAGCAGTTCTTC. Encoded protein: CASSRPRNEQFF.

With respect to this clone: A read error is the likely source, as a far larger clone sits one nucleotide away. Other DNA sequences within the sample encode an identical CDR3. J is TRBJ1-1 and V is TRBV30, with a possible D match to TRBD1 (5 bases). Germline loops: CDR1 GTSNPN, CDR2 SVGIG (reference sequence). V was clipped by 0 bases and J by 1 base, with 12 bases between them. The CDR3 sequence is 15 residues long. CDR3 region: CAWSVWGRGNTEAFF. The CDR3 nucleotides are TGTGCCTGGAGTGTCTGGGGGAGGGGGAACACTGAAGCTTTCTTT.

There are a few counts of this clone. V and J are TRBV27 and TRBJ1-6; no clear D gene. Germline assignment: CDR1 MNHEY and CDR2 SMNVEV (reference sequence). The CDR3 runs 16 residues. Trimming shortened V by 5 bases and J by 8 bases, and 19 bases separated the two germline ends. The CDR3 DNA reads TGTGCCAGCAGTCGTCTTTTGCCAAATGGGGATTCACCCCTCCACTTT. Its translation: CASSRLLPNGDSPLHF.

This clone was seen only once. Relative to the germline gene, one junction end is altered; a read error may explain this. The chain recombines TRBV6-1 with TRBJ2-7, with D unclear. Germline V gives CDR1 MNHNS, CDR2 SASEGT. The CDR3 consists of 13 residues. The CDR3 nucleotides read TGTGCCACGTGGGGATGGGGATCCTCCGAGCAGTACTTC. Translating it yields CATWGWGSSEQYF.

A remark on this clone: This CDR3 is also generated by other DNA sequences in the sample. This chain joins TRBV7-9 and TRBJ2-7; 10 positions match TRBD2. Germline V gene lookup returns CDR1 SEHNR and CDR2 FQNEAQ (reference sequence). The CDR3 is 15 residues long. V shed 5 bases and J 4 bases; nucleotides not matched to a gene: 8. For the CDR3, the DNA is TGTGCCAGCAGCCTAGGACTAGCGGAGACATACGAGCAGTACTTC. Its translation: CASSLGLAETYEQYF.

This clone was seen only a few times. The rearrangement uses TRBV5-6 and TRBJ1-2; 9 bases agree with TRBD1. The germline V gene has CDR1 SGHDT and CDR2 YYEEEE. This CDR3 is 13 amino acids long. J was trimmed by 9 bases and V by 3 bases; bases with no gene match: 6. The CDR3 here is CASSSPGQGSYTF. For the CDR3, the DNA is TGTGCCAGCAGCTCGCCCGGACAGGGGAGCTACACCTTC. The full variable domain, its missing parts supplied by reference TRBV5-6 and TRBJ1-2, is DAGVTQSPTHLIKTRGQQVTLRCSPKSGHDTVSWYQQALGQGPQFIFQYYEEEERQRGNFPDRFSGHQFPNYSSELNVNALLLGDSALYLCASSSPGQGSYTFGSGTRLTVV.

V gene TRBV27 combines with J gene TRBJ1-2; D uncertain. The CDR3 extends over 13 amino acids. V shed 6 bases and J shed 7 bases, with 15 bases lying between them. The germline V gene has CDR1 MNHEY and CDR2 SMNVEV (reference sequence). CDR3 in amino acids: CASSSGPWGGYTF. Written as DNA, the CDR3 is TGTGCCAGCAGCAGTGGGCCATGGGGTGGCTACACCTTC.

The chain carries TRBV7-3 and TRBJ2-7; either TRBD1 or TRBD2 may supply D (6 bases each). V lost 1 base, J lost 6 bases, and 10 bases lay in between. There are 13 residues in the CDR3. The germline V gene encodes CDR1 SGHTA and CDR2 FQGTGA. CDR3 sequence reads: CASSLIEGGEQYF. The CDR3 nucleotides read TGTGCCAGCAGCTTAATCGAGGGGGGCGAGCAGTACTTC.